This TCR beta chain was observed in a study of blood T cell repertoires in COVID-19. This clone was observed a handful of times. CDR3 length: 14 residues. V was cut by 5 bases and J by 1 base, with 12 bases left in between. Germline V gives CDR1 MDHEN, CDR2 SYDVKM. Data came from immunoSEQ multiplex PCR; TCRdb stores just in-frame clones and leaves some out. The sample has approximately 240,000 clones; about 80% are singletons. This TCR came from a woman in her twenties or thirties who had recovered from COVID-19. The material sequenced was peripheral blood. This chain connects TRBV28 to TRBJ2-7, with D perhaps matching TRBD2 (5 bases). The CDR3 sequence is CASSPSGFSYEQYF. The DNA for the CDR3 is TGTGCCAGCAGTCCCTCGGGATTTTCCTACGAGCAGTACTTC.